These 23 T cell receptor beta chains came from one sample sequenced in a study of T cell responses to AZD1222 COVID-19 vaccine. The data were produced by immunoSEQ multiplex PCR, yet TCRdb's version contains in-frame clones alone and is incomplete. The sample lists roughly 150,000 clones; about 93% were seen once. This material consisted of peripheral blood, taken 28 days after the second AZD1222 dose. Receptor source: an adult who received the AZD1222 COVID-19 vaccine.

The V gene is TRBV9, the J gene TRBJ2-1; TRBD2 matches 8 bases. The CDR3 is 15 amino acids. V lost 5 bases, J lost 5 bases, and 9 bases stayed unmatched. The V gene's germline CDR1 is SGDLS and CDR2 YYNGEE. CDR3 residues: CASSVRGGLNNEQFF. CDR3 nucleotide sequence: TGTGCCAGCAGTGTACGGGGGGGCCTCAACAATGAGCAGTTCTTC.

This chain uses TRBV7-9 with TRBJ2-7; D may be TRBD1 (6 bases). CDR1 and CDR2 from the germline V gene are SEHNR and FQNEAQ (reference sequence). The CDR3 loop spans 15 amino acids. V lost 5 bases, J lost 4 bases, and 18 bases lay in between. The CDR3 loop reads CASSHQRTATYEQYF. As DNA, the CDR3 is TGTGCCAGCAGCCACCAAAGGACAGCTACATACGAGCAGTACTTC.

This clone was seen just once. The chain links TRBV11-3 to TRBJ1-1; no firm D call. V was trimmed by 2 bases and J by 8 bases, leaving 12 bases between them. Germline loops: CDR1 SGHNT, CDR2 YENEEA. This CDR3 has 13 residues. The CDR3 bases are TGTGCCAGCAGCTTATCCCCCCCTCTCGAAGCTTTCTTT. Residues: CASSLSPPLEAFF.

V usage is TRBV12-5 and J usage is TRBJ2-1; D uncertain. Germline CDR1 and CDR2: LGHNT and FRNRAP. Trimming cost V 6 bases and J 3 bases, with 12 bases left between them. The CDR3 has 14 residues. CDR3: CASGATGYYNEQFF. In nucleotides, the CDR3 is TGTGCTAGTGGGGCGACTGGATACTACAATGAGCAGTTCTTC.

V gene TRBV4-1 combines with J gene TRBJ1-5; tentatively, D is TRBD1 (5 bases). This CDR3 contains 15 residues. Trimming shortened V by 0 bases and J by 4 bases, and 10 bases separated the two germline ends. Germline CDR1 reads MGHRA; CDR2 reads YSYEKL. Here the CDR3 DNA reads TGCGCCAGCAGCCAAGAGGCGGGGGGAAATCAGCCCCAGCATTTT. Protein product: CASSQEAGGNQPQHF.

This sequence joins TRBV7-9 and TRBJ2-5, with 7 nucleotides matching TRBD1. The J segment lost 3 bases and the V segment lost 5 bases, leaving 6 bases of the junction unmatched. The CDR3 is 14 residues long. Germline CDR1 and CDR2: SEHNR and FQNEAQ (reference sequence). The CDR3 DNA follows: TGTGCCAGCAGCCCCCGGGACAGCAAAGAGACCCAGTACTTC. It codes for CASSPRDSKETQYF.

V gene TRBV19 combines with J gene TRBJ1-2; a weak D match, TRBD1 (5 bases). CDR1 is LNHDA and CDR2 is SQIVND in the germline V gene (reference sequence). V lost 11 bases and J 8 bases, leaving 18 bases between the germline ends. The CDR3 is 12 residues long. This CDR3 is CAGYRWLEGYTF. CDR3 bases: TGTGCCGGTTACAGGTGGCTGGAGGGCTACACCTTC.

The rearrangement uses TRBV25-1 and TRBJ2-6; D is ambiguous. The length of the CDR3 is 13 residues. V gave up 5 bases and J gave up 4 bases, with 6 bases separating them. Germline values: CDR1 MGHDK, CDR2 SYGVNS. Written as DNA, the CDR3 is TGTGCCAGCAGTAGACAAGGGGCCAACGTCCTGACTTTC. Protein: CASSRQGANVLTF.

This clone came up once. This chain links TRBV7-2 with TRBJ2-1; D gene unclear. V gave up 1 base and J gave up 0 bases, with 7 bases separating them. The CDR3 covers 15 residues. CDR1 and CDR2 (germline): SGHTA, FQGNSA. The CDR3 here is CASSLDLNSYNEQFF. CDR3 DNA sequence: TGTGCCAGCAGCTTAGACCTCAACTCCTACAATGAGCAGTTCTTC. The full variable domain, in which reference TRBV7-2 and TRBJ2-1 provide the parts outside the CDR3, is GAGVSQSPSNKVTEKGKDVELRCDPISGHTALYWYRQSLGQGLEFLIYFQGNSAPDKSGLPSDRFSAERTGGSVSTLTIQRTQQEDSAVYLCASSLDLNSYNEQFFGPGTRLTVL.

The rearrangement uses TRBV19 and TRBJ1-2; D call uncertain. This CDR3 comprises 13 residues. With 3 bases removed from V and 10 bases from J, the gap between germline ends came to 15 bases. In germline, CDR1 is LNHDA, CDR2 SQIVND (reference sequence). The CDR3 DNA sequence: TGTGCCAGTAGTATTGGGCAGACGCCTATCTACACCTTC. Its protein is CASSIGQTPIYTF. Using reference TRBV19 and TRBJ1-2 for the parts outside the CDR3, the full variable domain is DGGITQSPKYLFRKEGQNVTLSCEQNLNHDAMYWYRQDPGQGLRLIYYSQIVNDFQKGDIAEGYSVSREKKESFPLTVTSAQKNPTAFYLCASSIGQTPIYTFGSGTRLTVV.

The chain combines TRBV5-5 with TRBJ1-2; TRBD1 is a possible D gene (5 bases). Germline CDR1 is SGHKS and CDR2 is YYEKEE (reference sequence). The CDR3 length is 16 residues. V lost 1 base and J lost 7, with 20 bases in between. The CDR3 loop is CASSLSGPSGPVGYTF. The DNA for the CDR3 is TGTGCCAGCAGCTTGAGCGGCCCCTCAGGGCCCGTTGGCTACACCTTC.

This chain uses TRBV2 with TRBJ1-6; D is ambiguous. From germline, CDR1 is SNHLY and CDR2 FYNNEI. This CDR3 has 15 amino acids. Trimming pared 8 bases from V and 0 bases from J, leaving 11 bases between. The CDR3 region has the DNA TGTGCCAGCCGGGGTGGGGACTCCTATAATTCACCCCTCCACTTT. It yields the protein CASRGGDSYNSPLHF. The full variable domain, with the rest looked up from reference TRBV2 and TRBJ1-6, is EPEVTQTPSHQVTQMGQEVILRCVPISNHLYFYWYRQILGQKVEFLVSFYNNEISEKSEIFDDQFSVERPDGSNFTLKIRSTKLEDSAMYFCASRGGDSYNSPLHFGNGTRLTVT.

The CDR3 region has the DNA TGTGCCAGCAGCTCCGTTTGGGCCGCAGTTTTAGCCGAGACCCAGTACTTC. Amino acid sequence: CASSSVWAAVLAETQYF. The V call is TRBV11-3, the J call TRBJ2-5, with D unresolved. The germline V gene encodes CDR1 SGHNT and CDR2 YENEEA. The germline V and J ends were trimmed by 4 bases and 5 bases, with 23 bases remaining between them. CDR3 size: 17 residues.

The V and J genes are TRBV5-1 and TRBJ2-5; 8 nucleotides agree with TRBD2. This CDR3 contains 14 residues. Germline CDR1 reads SGHRS; CDR2 reads YFSETQ. Trimming took 2 bases from V and 5 from J; bases not matched to a gene: 5. Here the CDR3 reads CASSLRGGLETQYF. In nucleotides, the CDR3 is TGCGCCAGCAGCTTACGGGGGGGTTTGGAGACCCAGTACTTC.

The rearrangement uses TRBV2 and TRBJ1-5, with D tentatively TRBD1 (5 bases). Trimming shortened V by 6 bases and J by 0 bases, and 12 bases separated the two germline ends. Germline lookup yields CDR1 SNHLY and CDR2 FYNNEI. The CDR3 loop spans 15 amino acids. The CDR3 nucleotides are TGTGCCAGCAGCCCAGGACACCCTAGCAATCAGCCCCAGCATTTT. Translating gives CASSPGHPSNQPQHF.

The chain is built from TRBV4-1 and TRBJ1-4; TRBD1 matches at 7 bases. CDR1 is MGHRA and CDR2 is YSYEKL in the germline V gene. The CDR3 totals 15 residues. V was clipped by 1 base and J by 4 bases; unmatched bases: 3. The CDR3 loop reads CASSQGDRDNEKLFF. In nucleotides, the CDR3 is TGCGCCAGCAGCCAAGGGGACAGAGATAATGAAAAACTGTTTTTT.

This clone has a handful of counts. This chain uses TRBV6-6 with TRBJ2-5, with D tentatively TRBD2 (6 bases). This CDR3 has 11 residues. Germline V gene lookup returns CDR1 MNHNY and CDR2 SVGAGI (reference sequence). The V end was cut by 5 bases, the J end by 5 bases, with 6 bases between. Written as DNA, the CDR3 is TGTGCCAGCAGTGCGGGGGAGACCCAGTACTTC. Translation: CASSAGETQYF.

The CDR3 loop reads CASSHRFSRHNLAYNEQFF. CDR3 nucleotides: TGTGCCAGCAGCCATCGTTTCTCCAGACACAACTTAGCTTACAATGAGCAGTTCTTC. The V gene is TRBV5-5, the J gene TRBJ2-1; D gene unclear. From germline, CDR1 is SGHKS and CDR2 YYEKEE (reference sequence). V was cut by 4 bases and J by 4 bases, with 27 bases left in between. The CDR3 extends over 19 amino acids.

The rearrangement uses TRBV2 and TRBJ2-2; TRBD2 might be the D (6 bases). The germline V gene has CDR1 SNHLY and CDR2 FYNNEI. The CDR3 is 12 amino acids. Trimming took off 7 bases at V and 8 bases at J, with 11 bases between the two ends. In DNA form, the CDR3 reads TGTGCCAGCAATGGAGGGGCGGGGGAGCTGTTTTTT. Its protein product is CASNGGAGELFF.

The V and J genes are TRBV10-3 and TRBJ2-5; 7 bases are shared with TRBD2. The CDR3 is 13 amino acids. The trim removed 6 bases at V and 0 bases at J, leaving 1 base unmatched. CDR1 is ENHRY and CDR2 is SYGVKD in the germline V gene. The CDR3 spells CAIRLADQETQYF. Here the CDR3 DNA reads TGTGCCATCAGGCTAGCGGACCAAGAGACCCAGTACTTC.

The J gene is TRBJ1-4, the V gene TRBV6-5; D unresolved. Deletions cut 11 bases from V and 0 bases from J, with 13 bases between. The germline V gene has CDR1 MNHEY and CDR2 SVGAGI. This CDR3 spans 14 amino acids. Here the CDR3 DNA reads TGTGCCGGCGGACCTTTTGCAACTAATGAAAAACTGTTTTTT. This encodes CAGGPFATNEKLFF.

CDR3 protein: CASSPDTNYGYTF. The CDR3 DNA is TGTGCCAGCAGCCCCGACACGAACTATGGCTACACCTTC. The rearrangement links TRBV12-3 or TRBV12-4 to TRBJ1-2, with D hard to call. The V end lost 6 bases, the J end lost 2 bases, and 10 bases lay between the germline ends. The CDR3 runs to 13 residues.

CDR3: CASSLGFLNYNEQFF. CDR3 in DNA: TGCGCCAGCAGCTTGGGATTTCTAAACTACAATGAGCAGTTCTTC. This sequence joins TRBV5-1 and TRBJ2-1; unclear D gene. The CDR3 runs to 15 residues. Germline lookup yields CDR1 SGHRS and CDR2 YFSETQ. V shed 0 bases and J shed 3 bases, with 10 bases lying between them.